This is a list of T cell receptor beta chains from one sample in a study of T cell repertoires in cytomegalovirus infection. These receptors have no known antigen. In TCRdb, the reads were re-called with MiXCR into one record per CDR3 protein. The sample has around 900,000 distinct CDR3 sequences; around 31% are singletons. The sequencing here drew on cultured CD8+ T cells from PBMCs, taken from culture after CMV antigen stimulation. These receptors originate from a human donor in good health (CMV status not recorded). Some clones in this sample may be carry-over from other donors' samples. CDR3s include the opening cysteine and the closing phenylalanine or tryptophan. Fields, in order: V gene, clone size, J gene, D gene, CDR3 protein, CDR3 DNA. D genes are given only for firm matches. Clone size is given for some rows only: seen once, a few or many times, or a class if the clone is expanded.

TRBV5-6	-	TRBJ1-1	-	CASSQGFWTEAFF	TGTGCCAGCAGTCAGGGATTTTGGACTGAAGCTTTCTTT
TRBV7-6	many	TRBJ2-1	TRBD2	CASSLDVLPGLANNEQFF	TGTGCCAGCAGCTTAGACGTTTTACCGGGACTAGCGAACAATGAGCAGTTCTTC
TRBV7-9	-	TRBJ2-7	-	CASSSGIMGYEQYF	TGTGCCAGCAGCTCAGGCATCATGGGCTACGAGCAGTACTTC
TRBV20-1	-	TRBJ2-3	TRBD2	CSAHPWGGGDTQYF	TGCAGTGCTCATCCGTGGGGGGGTGGAGATACGCAGTATTTT
TRBV19	many	TRBJ2-3	TRBD1	CASSIRGGTGSPDTQYF	TGTGCCAGTAGTATAAGGGGCGGGACAGGGAGTCCAGATACGCAGTATTTT
TRBV3-1	few	TRBJ2-2	TRBD2	CASSQRSGGNTGELFF	TGTGCCAGCAGCCAACGTAGCGGGGGGAACACCGGGGAGCTGTTTTTT
TRBV7-9	few	TRBJ2-5	-	CASSARWAQETQYF	TGTGCCAGCAGCGCCCGCTGGGCTCAAGAGACCCAGTACTTC
TRBV7-6	-	TRBJ2-1	-	CASSSPYEQFF	TGTGCCAGCAGCTCGCCTTATGAGCAGTTCTTC
TRBV20-1	-	TRBJ2-3	TRBD2	CSASPPTSGLPGDTQYF	TGCAGTGCTAGTCCCCCCACTAGCGGCCTCCCGGGGGATACGCAGTATTTT
TRBV7-9	-	TRBJ1-1	-	CASSLARARTEAFF	TGTGCCAGCAGCTTAGCGCGAGCAAGGACTGAAGCTTTCTTT
TRBV7-2	many	TRBJ1-5	-	CASSLAGNSNQPQHF	TGTGCCAGCAGCTTAGCGGGAAACAGCAATCAGCCCCAGCATTTT
TRBV6-5	few	TRBJ2-1	TRBD1	CASRTLRDRGIDEQFF	TGTGCCAGCAGGACCCTCCGGGACAGGGGAATAGATGAGCAGTTCTTC
TRBV7-9	many	TRBJ2-7	-	CASSPNHYEQYF	TGTGCCAGCAGCCCAAACCACTACGAGCAGTACTTC
TRBV6-5	few	TRBJ2-2	-	CASSPQTRPRTGELFF	TGTGCCAGCAGTCCCCAAACGAGGCCTCGGACCGGGGAGCTGTTTTTT
TRBV5-1	-	TRBJ2-5	-	CASSIDLGISQETQYF	TGCGCCAGCAGCATAGACCTGGGTATATCACAAGAGACCCAGTACTTC
TRBV3-1	-	TRBJ2-7	-	CVSSHQGDYAYEQYF	TGTGTCAGCAGCCACCAGGGAGATTACGCCTACGAGCAGTACTTC
TRBV7-6	many	TRBJ2-1	TRBD2	CASSLVTSGEDNEQFF	TGTGCCAGCAGCCTCGTGACTAGCGGGGAGGACAATGAGCAGTTCTTC
TRBV12-3/TRBV12-4	-	TRBJ2-1	TRBD1	CASSLRVGQGVDNEQFF	TGTGCCAGCAGTTTAAGGGTGGGACAGGGGGTCGACAATGAGCAGTTCTTC
TRBV15	few	TRBJ2-1	-	CATSSRRTAYNEQFF	TGTGCCACCAGCAGCCGGCGAACGGCCTACAATGAGCAGTTCTTC
TRBV5-4	few	TRBJ2-3	TRBD2	CASSLRGLAETDTQYF	TGTGCCAGCAGCTTGAGAGGCCTAGCGGAAACAGATACGCAGTATTTT
TRBV6-2/TRBV6-3	few	TRBJ2-1	-	CASSYLTRSFYNEQFF	TGTGCCAGCAGTTACTTGACTAGATCTTTCTACAATGAGCAGTTCTTC
TRBV6-8	once	TRBJ2-3	-	CASSCPNSDTQYF	TGTGCCAGCAGTTGCCCCAATTCAGATACGCAGTATTTT
TRBV7-6	-	TRBJ1-5	-	CASSSREGGAEQPHHF	TGTGCCAGCAGCTCACGAGAGGGGGGGGCTGAGCAGCCCCACCATTTT
TRBV7-2	many	TRBJ2-3	-	CASSPRTTDTQYF	TGTGCCAGCAGTCCAAGGACCACAGATACGCAGTATTTT
TRBV20-1	-	TRBJ1-5	TRBD1	CSARGGQGLYQPQHF	TGCAGTGCTAGGGGCGGACAGGGACTCTATCAGCCCCAGCATTTT
TRBV4-3	many	TRBJ2-5	-	CASSQGALEVETQYF	TGCGCCAGCAGCCAAGGGGCCCTGGAGGTGGAGACCCAGTACTTC
TRBV6-2/TRBV6-3	few	TRBJ1-1	-	CASSYLGFGTEAFF	TGTGCCAGCAGTTACTTAGGGTTCGGGACTGAAGCTTTCTTT
TRBV7-2	many	TRBJ1-1	-	CASSLAHGLNTEAFF	TGTGCCAGCAGCTTAGCCCATGGACTGAACACTGAAGCTTTCTTT
TRBV20-1	-	TRBJ2-7	TRBD2	CSAREGDYSYEQYF	TGCAGTGCTAGAGAAGGGGACTACTCCTACGAGCAGTACTTC
TRBV19	-	TRBJ2-3	-	CASSIIPGVQNTDTQYF	TGTGCCAGTAGTATAATACCAGGGGTCCAGAACACAGATACGCAGTATTTT
TRBV11-2	-	TRBJ2-1	-	CASSLSWTTYNEQFF	TGTGCCAGCAGCTTATCGTGGACGACCTACAATGAGCAGTTCTTC
TRBV11-2	-	TRBJ1-2	-	CASSTRGENGYTF	TGTGCCAGCAGCACCCGGGGGGAAAATGGCTACACCTTC
TRBV18	-	TRBJ2-1	-	CASSRGGYSYNEQFF	TGTGCCAGCTCAAGGGGGGGTTACTCCTACAATGAGCAGTTCTTC
TRBV12-3/TRBV12-4	-	TRBJ2-5	TRBD2	CASSFKLAGAQETRYF	TGTGCCAGCAGTTTTAAGCTAGCGGGTGCTCAAGAGACCCGGTACTTC
TRBV12-3/TRBV12-4	many	TRBJ1-5	-	CASRLLGRGVGVGNQPQHF	TGTGCCAGCAGACTTCTAGGTCGGGGGGTCGGGGTGGGCAATCAGCCCCAGCATTTT
TRBV11-2	-	TRBJ2-7	TRBD1	CASSPWDSPYEQYF	TGTGCCAGCAGCCCATGGGACAGTCCCTACGAGCAGTACTTC
TRBV6-5	-	TRBJ1-2	-	CASSYSGGDLIPINYGYTF	TGTGCCAGCAGTTACTCCGGGGGGGACCTCATTCCAATTAACTATGGCTACACCTTC
TRBV27	-	TRBJ1-4	-	CASTPASDSIWATNEKLFF	TGTGCCAGCACTCCCGCATCCGACAGTATATGGGCAACTAATGAAAAACTGTTTTTT
TRBV18	-	TRBJ1-2	-	CASSPRGRDAVYGYTF	TGTGCCAGCTCACCACGGGGTAGGGACGCAGTCTATGGCTACACCTTC
TRBV11-3	-	TRBJ2-3	-	CASSSPGVTDTQYF	TGTGCCAGCAGCTCCCCGGGAGTCACAGATACGCAGTATTTT
TRBV7-9	few	TRBJ2-3	TRBD1	CASSLWLDRGPTDTQYF	TGTGCCAGCAGCTTATGGCTAGACAGGGGGCCCACAGATACGCAGTATTTT